This passage covers 11 T cell receptor beta chains from one sample sequenced in a study of neurological immune-mediated disorders. TCRdb recomputed calls from the 5' RACE reads with MiXCR, one row per CDR3 protein. Counted here are 40,000 to 50,000 distinct CDR3 sequences, roughly 2.5% occurring once; the ten biggest clones make up roughly 12%. Sequencing input: PBMCs. Source of these receptors: a man aged 30 to 45 with multiple sclerosis.

This chain links TRBV6-6 with TRBJ2-2; D remains ambiguous. This CDR3 has 15 amino acids. Per germline, CDR1 MNHNY and CDR2 SVGAGI (reference sequence). Trimming took off 2 bases at V and 6 bases at J, with 13 bases between the two ends. The DNA for the CDR3 is TGTGCCAGCAGTTACGCTAGTGTAGTGGCCGGGGAGCTGTTTTTT. This sequence encodes CASSYASVVAGELFF.

This clonotype was counted many times. This rearrangement joins TRBV6-6 to TRBJ1-3; D is undetermined. The V gene lost 5 bases and the J gene lost 0 bases, with 11 bases spanning the gap. Germline V lookup: CDR1 MNHNY, CDR2 SVGAGI (reference sequence). CDR3 length equals 15 residues. The CDR3 coding sequence is TGTGCCAGCAGTAGGGATGTTAGCTCTGGAAACACCATATATTTT. It specifies CASSRDVSSGNTIYF.

Many counts were recorded for this clonotype. J is TRBJ2-1 and V is TRBV20-1; 9 bases match TRBD2. Germline-derived CDR1 and CDR2 are DFQATT and SNEGSKA (reference sequence). V shed 3 bases, J shed 4 bases, and the junction held 4 bases outside the gene matches. The CDR3 has 14 amino acids. CDR3 residues: CSASISGGYNEQFF. CDR3 coding DNA: TGCAGTGCTAGCATTAGCGGGGGTTACAATGAGCAGTTCTTC.

At least ten counts were recorded for this clonotype. The chain uses TRBV20-1 and TRBJ2-7; 11 bases map to TRBD1. The V and J ends lost 3 bases and 0 bases, in that order; junction bases with no gene match: 7. Germline CDR1 is DFQATT and CDR2 is SNEGSKA (reference sequence). This CDR3 is built from 16 residues. CDR3 protein: CSASGTGGESSYEQYF. The CDR3 nucleotides read TGCAGTGCTAGCGGGACAGGGGGTGAGAGCTCCTACGAGCAGTACTTC.

This clonotype occurred many times. The CDR3 nucleotides are TGTGCCAGCAGTGATAAGGGGACAGGACAAGAGACCCAGTACTTC. It is translated as CASSDKGTGQETQYF. The chain couples TRBV6-2 or TRBV6-3 to TRBJ2-5; 8 bases align to TRBD1. Trimming cost V 5 bases and J 2 bases; bases outside gene matches: 7. Germline CDR1 reads MNHEY; CDR2 reads SVGEGT. The CDR3 sequence is 15 residues long.

There are many counts of this clonotype. The gene calls are TRBV7-8 and TRBJ2-7, with TRBD2 matching 9 bases. This CDR3 contains 16 residues. Looked up from germline, CDR1 is SGHVS and CDR2 is FQNEAQ. Trimming took 1 base from V and 5 from J; bases not matched to a gene: 9. The CDR3 loop is CASSLGGGALLNEQYF. CDR3 coding DNA: TGTGCCAGCAGCTTAGGCGGGGGGGCTTTACTGAACGAGCAGTACTTC.

This clonotype was observed many times. CDR3 sequence: CASSLPDRGVGEQYF. CDR3 sequence (DNA): TGTGCCAGCAGCTTACCTGACAGGGGGGTCGGAGAGCAGTACTTC. The chain combines TRBV7-2 with TRBJ2-7, with 9 bases aligning to TRBD1. J was trimmed by 7 bases and V by 2 bases; bases with no gene match: 9. The germline V gene has CDR1 SGHTA and CDR2 FQGNSA. The CDR3 covers 15 residues.

This clonotype showed up many times. In DNA, the CDR3 is TGCAGTGCAAGACAGGGGCCTACGCAGTATTTT. This translates into CSARQGPTQYF. The chain recombines TRBV20-1 with TRBJ2-3; the match to TRBD1 covers 8 bases. V gave up 6 bases and J gave up 8 bases; unmatched junction bases: 4. Germline V CDR1 and CDR2: DFQATT, SNEGSKA (reference sequence). The CDR3 totals 11 residues.

This clonotype was picked up a small number of times. The CDR3 here is CASSLVATSGYNEQFF. CDR3 DNA: TGCGCCAGCAGCTTGGTTGCGACTAGCGGATACAATGAGCAGTTCTTC. V and J are TRBV5-1 and TRBJ2-1; TRBD2 agrees at 9 bases. This CDR3 has 16 residues. V gave up 0 bases and J gave up 4 bases; unmatched junction bases: 5. Germline values: CDR1 SGHRS, CDR2 YFSETQ.

The table lists this clonotype with many counts. The chain combines TRBV5-1 with TRBJ1-1; D might be TRBD1 (6 bases). Per germline, CDR1 SGHRS and CDR2 YFSETQ. This CDR3 has 15 residues. The V gene lost 3 bases and the J gene lost 0 bases, with 12 bases spanning the gap. CDR3 DNA: TGCGCCAGCAGCTCCTCGGGGGGCATGAACACTGAAGCTTTCTTT. It codes for CASSSSGGMNTEAFF.

This clonotype has a count of ten or more. The J gene is TRBJ2-3, the V gene TRBV7-3, with 7 positions matching TRBD2. Trimming at V came to 1 base and at J to 0 bases, leaving 4 bases not matched to a gene. This CDR3 is 16 amino acids long. Per the germline V gene, CDR1 is SGHTA and CDR2 is FQGTGA. The CDR3 sequence: CASSLNPGGSTDTQYF. In nucleotides, the CDR3 is TGTGCCAGCAGCTTAAATCCCGGGGGGAGCACAGATACGCAGTATTTT. Based on the CDR3 plus reference TRBV7-3 and TRBJ2-3, the full variable domain is GAGVSQTPSNKVTEKGKYVELRCDPISGHTALYWYRQSLGQGPEFLIYFQGTGAADDSGLPNDRFFAVRPEGSVSTLKIQRTERGDSAVYLCASSLNPGGSTDTQYFGPGTRLTVL.